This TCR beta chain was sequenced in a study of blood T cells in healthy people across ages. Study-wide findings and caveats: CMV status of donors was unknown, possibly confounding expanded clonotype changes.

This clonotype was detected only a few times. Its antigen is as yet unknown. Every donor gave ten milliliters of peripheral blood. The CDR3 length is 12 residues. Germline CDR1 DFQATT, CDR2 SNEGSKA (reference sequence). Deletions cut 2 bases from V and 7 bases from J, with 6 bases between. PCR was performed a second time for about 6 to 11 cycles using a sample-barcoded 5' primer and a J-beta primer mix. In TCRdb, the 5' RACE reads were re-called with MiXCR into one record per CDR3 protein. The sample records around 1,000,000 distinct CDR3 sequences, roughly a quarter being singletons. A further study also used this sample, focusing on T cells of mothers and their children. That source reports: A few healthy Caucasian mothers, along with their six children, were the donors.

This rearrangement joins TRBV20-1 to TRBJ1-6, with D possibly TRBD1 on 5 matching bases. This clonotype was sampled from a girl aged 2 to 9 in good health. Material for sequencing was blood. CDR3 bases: TGCAGTGCTAGAACAGGCAATTCACCCCTCCACTTT. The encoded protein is CSARTGNSPLHF.